Shown below are 11 T cell receptor beta chains from a single sample sequenced in a study of blood T cells in healthy people across ages. A second about 7 to 12 cycle PCR used barcoded and J-beta primers. TCRdb re-called the 5' RACE reads with MiXCR, one entry per CDR3 protein. The sample shows more than 800,000 distinct CDR3 sequences, 40% to 45% of them seen only once. Material for sequencing was blood. These receptors were obtained from a woman between 55 and 75 years old in good health.

The gene calls are TRBV7-9 and TRBJ1-1; TRBD1 is a possible D gene (5 bases). The V end lost 5 bases, the J end lost 0 bases, and 13 bases lay between the germline ends. This CDR3 spans 15 amino acids. Germline V gene data show CDR1 as SEHNR and CDR2 as FQNEAQ (reference sequence). CDR3 coding DNA: TGTGCCAGCAGCCTACCGGGACTGATGAACACTGAAGCTTTCTTT. This sequence encodes CASSLPGLMNTEAFF.

This clonotype was counted only a few times. V is TRBV7-6 and J is TRBJ2-1, with D tentatively TRBD2 (6 bases). Trimming took off 1 base at V and 7 bases at J, with 14 bases between the two ends. The germline CDR1 and CDR2 sequences are SGHVS and FNYEAQ. The CDR3 is 15 residues long. The CDR3, as DNA: TGTGCCAGCAGCTTAGAAAGAGGAGGAGGGAATGAGCAGTTCTTC. It is translated as CASSLERGGGNEQFF.

The J gene is TRBJ1-6, the V gene TRBV12-3 or TRBV12-4, with 7 bases fitting TRBD1. J was trimmed by 9 bases and V by 6 bases; bases with no gene match: 8. The CDR3 loop spans 14 amino acids. The CDR3 DNA is TGTGCCAGCAGACCCGGGACAGTTGGTTCACCCCTCCACTTT. This sequence encodes CASRPGTVGSPLHF.

The chain is built from TRBV10-3 and TRBJ1-5; D remains ambiguous. Germline V gene data show CDR1 as ENHRY and CDR2 as SYGVKD. This CDR3 is 13 amino acids long. V was pared by 2 bases and J by 6 bases, with 8 bases between. CDR3 sequence reads: CAISEGVGQPQHF. For the CDR3, the DNA is TGTGCCATCAGTGAGGGGGTTGGTCAGCCCCAGCATTTT.

The chain employs TRBV11-2 and TRBJ2-1; 8 bases align to TRBD2. V lost 2 bases to trimming and J lost 2 bases; unmatched junction nucleotides: 5. The CDR3 sequence is 16 residues long. Germline V CDR1 and CDR2: SGHAT, FQNNGV. The CDR3 region has the DNA TGTGCCAGCAGCTTAATGGGGGGACTAGCCTACAATGAGCAGTTCTTC. This gives the protein CASSLMGGLAYNEQFF.

The V call is TRBV10-3, the J call TRBJ2-3; the D gene is possibly TRBD1 (6 bases). The germline CDR1 and CDR2 sequences are ENHRY and SYGVKD. The CDR3 has 15 amino acids. V gave up 7 bases and J gave up 0 bases, with 14 bases separating them. The CDR3 DNA is TGTGCCATCACGGAGTCAGGGGCCAGCACAGATACGCAGTATTTT. It codes for CAITESGASTDTQYF.

The chain carries TRBV20-1 and TRBJ1-4; D gene uncertain. Germline lookup yields CDR1 DFQATT and CDR2 SNEGSKA (reference sequence). The CDR3 has 12 residues. Trimming pared 4 bases from V and 5 bases from J, leaving 8 bases between. CDR3 sequence reads: CSAKGRNEKLFF. CDR3 nucleotide sequence: TGCAGTGCTAAGGGCCGCAATGAAAAACTGTTTTTT.

In nucleotides, the CDR3 is TGTGCCAGCTCCCCTAGGTCGGGAGTCGCTGAAGCTTTCTTT. Protein product: CASSPRSGVAEAFF. This chain connects TRBV3-1 to TRBJ1-1; D ambiguous. The V and J ends lost 8 bases and 6 bases respectively, with 19 bases between them. CDR1 LGHDT and CDR2 YNNKEL come from the germline V gene (reference sequence). The CDR3 consists of 14 residues.

The CDR3 is CASSPPPGQGLYEQYF. For the CDR3, the DNA is TGTGCCAGCTCACCGCCACCGGGACAGGGACTGTACGAGCAGTACTTC. The rearrangement uses TRBV18 and TRBJ2-7; 9 bases map to TRBD1. Per the germline V gene, CDR1 is KGHSH and CDR2 is LQKENI. There are 16 residues in the CDR3. V was pared by 3 bases and J by 4 bases, with 10 bases of the junction left unmatched.

The V call is TRBV2, the J call TRBJ2-1; the match to TRBD1 covers 10 bases. The tail of the sequence fits TRBJ2-7 better, so the J call may be wrong. Germline values: CDR1 SNHLY, CDR2 FYNNEI. There are 15 residues in the CDR3. The CDR3 bases are TGTGCCAGAACCGTGACAGGGGGCTCGTACAATGAGCAGTACTTC. Amino acid sequence: CARTVTGGSYNEQYF.

This clonotype was seen at least ten times. The chain recombines TRBV11-2 with TRBJ2-3; possible D gene TRBD2, 5 bases. With 1 base removed from V and 1 base from J, the gap between germline ends came to 9 bases. This CDR3 contains 15 residues. Germline-derived CDR1 and CDR2 are SGHAT and FQNNGV. This CDR3 reads CASSLAGSGTDTQYF. DNA for the CDR3: TGTGCCAGCAGCTTAGCGGGAAGTGGCACAGATACGCAGTATTTT.